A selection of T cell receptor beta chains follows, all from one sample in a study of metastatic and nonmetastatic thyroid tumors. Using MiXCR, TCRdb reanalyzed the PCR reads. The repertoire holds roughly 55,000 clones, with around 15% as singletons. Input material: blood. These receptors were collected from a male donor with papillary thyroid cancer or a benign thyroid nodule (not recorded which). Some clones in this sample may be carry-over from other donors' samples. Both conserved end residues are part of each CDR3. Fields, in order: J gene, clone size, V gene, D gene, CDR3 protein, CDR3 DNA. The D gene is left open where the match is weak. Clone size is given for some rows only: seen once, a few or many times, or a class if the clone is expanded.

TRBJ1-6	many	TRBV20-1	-	CSARGDIHSPLHF	TGCAGTGCGAGGGGGGACATTCATTCACCCCTCCACTTT
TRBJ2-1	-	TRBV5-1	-	CASSLGALTPPFF	TGCGCCAGCAGCTTGGGCGCACTAACCCCCCCGTTCTTC
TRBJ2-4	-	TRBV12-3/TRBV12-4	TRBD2	CASSTSGRRVNIQYF	TGTGCCAGCAGTACTAGCGGGAGGCGAGTAAACATTCAGTACTTC
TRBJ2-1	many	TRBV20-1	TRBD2	CSEAGTSGYNEQFF	TGCAGTGAGGCGGGGACTAGCGGCTACAATGAGCAGTTCTTC
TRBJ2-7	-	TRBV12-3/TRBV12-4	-	CASRSRVTYEQYF	TGTGCCAGCCGCTCCAGGGTTACCTACGAGCAGTACTTC
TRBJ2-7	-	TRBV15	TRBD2	CATIIDLAAGTYEQYF	TGTGCCACCATCATAGATCTAGCAGCGGGGACCTACGAGCAGTACTTC
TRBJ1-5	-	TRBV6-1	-	CAISEGRDNQPQHF	TGTGCCATCAGTGAGGGGCGGGATAATCAGCCCCAGCATTTT
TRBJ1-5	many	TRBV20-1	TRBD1	CSAKGTASNQPQHF	TGCAGTGCCAAGGGGACAGCTAGCAATCAGCCCCAGCATTTT
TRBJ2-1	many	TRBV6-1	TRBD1	CASSRSGTGYNEQFF	TGTGCCAGCAGTCGCTCCGGGACAGGGTACAATGAGCAGTTCTTC
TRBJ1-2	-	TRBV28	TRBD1	CASTRPGGLDYGYTF	TGTGCCAGCACCAGACCAGGGGGCTTGGACTATGGCTACACCTTC
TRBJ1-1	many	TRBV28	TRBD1	CASSSSTGGLTEAFF	TGTGCCAGCAGTTCCTCGACAGGGGGCCTCACTGAAGCTTTCTTT
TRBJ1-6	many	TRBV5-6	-	CASSPQLNSPLHF	TGTGCCAGCAGCCCCCAACTAAATTCACCCCTCCACTTT
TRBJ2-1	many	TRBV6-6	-	CASSYSGWEPYNEQFF	TGTGCCAGCAGTTACTCGGGGTGGGAACCCTACAATGAGCAGTTCTTC
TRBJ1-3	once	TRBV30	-	CAWSVRPSGNTIYF	TGTGCCTGGAGTGTACGCCCGTCTGGAAACACCATATATTTT
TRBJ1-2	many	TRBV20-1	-	CSARMGFGDTF	TGCAGTGCTAGAATGGGATTCGGCGACACCTTC
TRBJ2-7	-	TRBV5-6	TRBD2	CASTRASGGYSYEQYF	TGTGCCAGCACGAGGGCTAGCGGGGGGTACTCCTACGAGCAGTACTTC
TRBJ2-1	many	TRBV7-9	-	CASSLARGAVEQFF	TGTGCCAGCAGCTTAGCGCGGGGAGCGGTCGAGCAGTTCTTC
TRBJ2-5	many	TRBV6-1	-	CASSPIPTGRETQYF	TGTGCCAGCAGTCCTATACCGACAGGGAGGGAGACCCAGTACTTC
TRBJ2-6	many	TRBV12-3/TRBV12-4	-	CASSLRRAGANVLTF	TGTGCCAGCAGTTTGAGGAGGGCTGGGGCCAACGTCCTGACTTTC